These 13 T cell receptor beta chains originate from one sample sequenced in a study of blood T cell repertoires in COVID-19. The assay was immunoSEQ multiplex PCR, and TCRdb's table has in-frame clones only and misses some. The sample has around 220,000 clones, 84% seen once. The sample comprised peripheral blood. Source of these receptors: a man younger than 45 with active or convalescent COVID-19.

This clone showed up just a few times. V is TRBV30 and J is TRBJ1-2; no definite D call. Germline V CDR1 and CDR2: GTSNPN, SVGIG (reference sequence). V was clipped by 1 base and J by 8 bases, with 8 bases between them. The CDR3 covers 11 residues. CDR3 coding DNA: TGTGCCTGGAGTGCGGCGAGGGGCTACACCTTC. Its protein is CAWSAARGYTF.

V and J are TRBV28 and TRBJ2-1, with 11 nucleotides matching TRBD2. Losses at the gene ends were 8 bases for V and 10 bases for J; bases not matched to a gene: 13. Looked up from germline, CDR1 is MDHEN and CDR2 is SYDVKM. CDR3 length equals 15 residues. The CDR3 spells CASRAGTSGYPEQFF. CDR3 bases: TGTGCCAGCCGAGCCGGGACTAGCGGCTACCCGGAGCAGTTCTTC.

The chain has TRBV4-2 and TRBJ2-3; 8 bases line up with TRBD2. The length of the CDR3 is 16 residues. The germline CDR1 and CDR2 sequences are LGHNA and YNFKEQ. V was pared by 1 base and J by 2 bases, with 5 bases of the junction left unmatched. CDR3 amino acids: CASSQGLAPTTDTQYF. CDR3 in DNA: TGTGCCAGCAGCCAAGGACTAGCGCCGACCACAGATACGCAGTATTTT.

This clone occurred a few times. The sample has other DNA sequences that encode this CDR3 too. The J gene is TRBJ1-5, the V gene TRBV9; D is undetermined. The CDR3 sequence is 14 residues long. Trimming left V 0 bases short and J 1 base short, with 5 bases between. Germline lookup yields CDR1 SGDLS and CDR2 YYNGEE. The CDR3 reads CASSVGQSNQPQHF. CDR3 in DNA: TGTGCCAGCAGCGTAGGGCAGAGCAATCAGCCCCAGCATTTT. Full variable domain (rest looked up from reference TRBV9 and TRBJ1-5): DSGVTQTPKHLITATGQRVTLRCSPRSGDLSVYWYQQSLDQGLQFLIQYYNGEERAKGNILERFSAQQFPDLHSELNLSSLELGDSALYFCASSVGQSNQPQHFGDGTRLSIL.

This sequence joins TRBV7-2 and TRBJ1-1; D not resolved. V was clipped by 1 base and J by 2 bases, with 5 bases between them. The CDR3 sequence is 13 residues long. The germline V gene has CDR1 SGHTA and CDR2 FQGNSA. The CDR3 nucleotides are TGTGCCAGCAGCTTAGGGGCCAACACTGAAGCTTTCTTT. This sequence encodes CASSLGANTEAFF.

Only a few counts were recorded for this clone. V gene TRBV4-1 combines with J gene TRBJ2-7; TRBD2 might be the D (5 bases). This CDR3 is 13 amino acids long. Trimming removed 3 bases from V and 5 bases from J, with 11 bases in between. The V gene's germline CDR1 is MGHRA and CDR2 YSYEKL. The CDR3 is CASSQGSWDEQYF. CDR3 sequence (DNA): TGCGCCAGCAGCCAGGGGAGTTGGGACGAGCAGTACTTC.

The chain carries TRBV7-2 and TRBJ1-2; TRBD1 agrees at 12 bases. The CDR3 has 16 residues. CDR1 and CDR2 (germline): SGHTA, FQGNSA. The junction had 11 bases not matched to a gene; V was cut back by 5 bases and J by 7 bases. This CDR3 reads CASSPEGTGGAGGYTF. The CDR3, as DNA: TGTGCCAGCAGCCCGGAGGGGACAGGGGGCGCGGGTGGCTACACCTTC.

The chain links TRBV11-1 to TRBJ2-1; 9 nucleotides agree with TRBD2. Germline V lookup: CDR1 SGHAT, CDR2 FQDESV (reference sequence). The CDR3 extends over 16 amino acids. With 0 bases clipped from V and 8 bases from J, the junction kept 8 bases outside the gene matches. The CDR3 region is CASSLAPGLAGHEQFF. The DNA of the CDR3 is TGTGCCAGCAGCTTAGCTCCGGGACTAGCAGGCCATGAGCAGTTCTTC.

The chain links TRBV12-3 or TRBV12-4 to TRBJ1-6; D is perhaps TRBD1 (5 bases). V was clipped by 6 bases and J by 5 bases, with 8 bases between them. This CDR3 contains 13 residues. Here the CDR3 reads CASSPTDNSPLHF. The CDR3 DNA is TGTGCCAGCAGCCCGACAGATAATTCACCCCTCCACTTT.

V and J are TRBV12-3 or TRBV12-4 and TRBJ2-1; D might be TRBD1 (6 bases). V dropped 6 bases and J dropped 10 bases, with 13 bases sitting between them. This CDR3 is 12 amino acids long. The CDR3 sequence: CASRPPGDEQFF. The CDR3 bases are TGTGCCAGCAGGCCCCCAGGGGACGAGCAGTTCTTC.

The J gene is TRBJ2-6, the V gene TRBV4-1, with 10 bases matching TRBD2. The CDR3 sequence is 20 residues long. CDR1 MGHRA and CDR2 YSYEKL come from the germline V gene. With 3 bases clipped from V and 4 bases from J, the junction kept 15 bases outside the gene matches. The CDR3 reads CASSHRGLADASGGANVLTF. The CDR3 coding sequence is TGCGCCAGCAGCCACCGAGGACTAGCGGATGCGTCGGGAGGGGCCAACGTCCTGACTTTC.

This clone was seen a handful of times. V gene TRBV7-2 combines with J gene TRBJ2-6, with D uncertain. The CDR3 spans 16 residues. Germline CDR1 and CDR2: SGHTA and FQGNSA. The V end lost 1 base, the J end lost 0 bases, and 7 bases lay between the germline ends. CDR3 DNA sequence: TGTGCCAGCAGCTTAGGCCCGAGCTCTGGGGCCAACGTCCTGACTTTC. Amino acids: CASSLGPSSGANVLTF.

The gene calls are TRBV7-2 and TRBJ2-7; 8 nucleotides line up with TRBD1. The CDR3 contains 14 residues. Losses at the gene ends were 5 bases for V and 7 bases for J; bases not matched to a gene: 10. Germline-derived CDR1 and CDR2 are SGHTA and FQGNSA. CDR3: CASSPYQGAEEQYF. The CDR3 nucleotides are TGTGCCAGCAGCCCCTACCAGGGGGCGGAGGAGCAGTACTTC.